This T cell receptor beta chain emerged from a study of cytomegalovirus exposure and HLA in healthy donors. Findings and caveats of the study: From TCR beta sequences, most subjects' HLA-A and HLA-B alleles were reportedly predicted accurately.

Nominally healthy donors were sampled, though unrecorded immune exposures were likely. Primers included in the PCR were 60 Vbeta and 13 Jbeta primers. Measured with immunoSEQ multiplex PCR; TCRdb has only the in-frame clones, and not every one. This table holds about 98,000 clones, about 74% found once. Points on this clone: The target antigen is unknown.

The clonotype was recovered from a man in his fifties or sixties in good health and CMV-seropositive. Specimen: PBMCs.

The CDR3 region is CASSYRQESSYEQYF. CDR3 nucleotide sequence: TGTGCCAGCAGTTACCGACAGGAGAGCTCCTACGAGCAGTACTTC. The V and J genes are TRBV6-5 and TRBJ2-7; a possible D gene is TRBD1 (6 bases). The CDR3 is made up of 15 amino acids. The V end was cut by 2 bases, the J end by 0 bases, with 11 bases between. Germline V gives CDR1 MNHEY, CDR2 SVGAGI.